What follows is one TCR beta chain and its context. Its antigen remains undetermined. Base qualities are missing; no much larger clone stands one base away. This specimen comes from a study of T cell changes during pregnancy in multiple sclerosis (dated by TCRdb to about 2019). About the study as a whole: In women with multiple sclerosis, the researchers looked at how the T cell repertoire shifted as pregnancy progressed.

Libraries were constructed by the immunoSEQ multiplex PCR assay. TCRdb limited this immuneACCESS table to in-frame rearrangements with V and J called. A share of clones is missing; checked studies link under half to unresolved V genes, and the rest is unexplained. The sample includes roughly 93,000 clones, with around 93% observed a single time. The biggest ten clones account for 0.95% of the sample. V is shortened by 4 bases, J by 1 base, and the region joining them spans 18 bases. The CDR3 measures 16 amino acids from cysteine to phenylalanine. Solely the CDR3 DNA is kept, with 48 bases framed from the first base. According to the germline V gene (reference sequence), CDR1 reads SGHNT and CDR2 reads YYREEE.

This TCR was recovered from a female donor with multiple sclerosis, enrolled in a pregnancy study. The chain is made from TRBV5-4 and TRBJ2-7; 6 matching bases give a weak D call of TRBD2. This specimen was peripheral blood, taken before pregnancy. The nucleotide sequence is TGTGCCAGCAGCATAGCGAGCGGGCGGCAATCCTACGAGCAGTACTTC. This sequence encodes CASSIASGRQSYEQYF.